Below are 29 T cell receptor beta chains sequenced from a single sample in a study of CD8+ T cells in alopecia areata. Documented treatment: oral pan-JAK inhibitor, 5-10 mg twice daily. RNA extraction was followed by reverse transcription into cDNA, which acted as the sequencing template. Generated by immunoSEQ multiplex PCR, the TCRdb table keeps only in-frame clones and is missing some. There are 150,000 to 200,000 clones in the sample; roughly 60% occur only once, and roughly 5% lies in the top ten. The sequenced sample was CD4+ T cells sorted from blood, obtained at week 24, from a patient treated with tofacitinib. These TCRs come from a human donor with alopecia areata.

CDR3 in amino acids: CASSGRGPAETQYF. For the CDR3, the DNA is TGTGCCAGCAGTGGGAGAGGGCCGGCCGAGACCCAGTACTTC. The chain employs TRBV7-2 and TRBJ2-5; D might be TRBD2 (5 bases). The CDR3 is 14 residues long. Germline V gene data show CDR1 as SGHTA and CDR2 as FQGNSA. V lost 6 bases to trimming and J lost 5 bases, with 16 bases between them.

V gene TRBV2 combines with J gene TRBJ2-1; 12 positions agree with TRBD2. Germline V gene sequence: CDR1 SNHLY, CDR2 FYNNEI. The V and J ends lost 4 bases and 5 bases, in that order; junction bases with no gene match: 3. The CDR3 runs 15 residues. CDR3 loop: CASSVTSGRNNEQFF. The CDR3 nucleotides read TGTGCCAGCAGTGTGACTAGCGGGAGAAACAATGAGCAGTTCTTC. Looking up the rest from reference TRBV2 and TRBJ2-1 gives the full variable domain: EPEVTQTPSHQVTQMGQEVILRCVPISNHLYFYWYRQILGQKVEFLVSFYNNEISEKSEIFDDQFSVERPDGSNFTLKIRSTKLEDSAMYFCASSVTSGRNNEQFFGPGTRLTVL.

The V gene is TRBV6-5, the J gene TRBJ2-5, with a weak D call TRBD2 (5 bases). V was pared by 2 bases and J by 2 bases, with 9 bases between. This CDR3 is 14 amino acids long. Germline V gene data show CDR1 as MNHEY and CDR2 as SVGAGI. CDR3 coding DNA: TGTGCCAGCAGTTACGATAGCGAGCAAGAGACCCAGTACTTC. Translated, it gives CASSYDSEQETQYF.

The gene calls are TRBV27 and TRBJ2-6; 7 bases line up with TRBD1. Looked up from germline, CDR1 is MNHEY and CDR2 is SMNVEV (reference sequence). V lost 6 bases and J lost 1; bases outside the gene matches: 6. The CDR3 runs to 16 residues. CDR3 DNA sequence: TGTGCCAGCAGACCCCTGACAGGGTCTGGGGCCAACGTCCTGACTTTC. Translation: CASRPLTGSGANVLTF.

This clone turned up a few times. J is TRBJ2-7 and V is TRBV5-1; 7 nucleotides agree with TRBD1. The CDR3 sequence is 15 residues long. J was trimmed by 3 bases and V by 2 bases; bases with no gene match: 8. Germline CDR1 is SGHRS and CDR2 is YFSETQ. The CDR3 DNA is TGCGCCAGCAGCTTAACGACAGGGCCGTACTACGAGCAGTACTTC. Its protein product is CASSLTTGPYYEQYF.

A single count supports this clone. The rearrangement joins TRBV5-1 to TRBJ2-3, with D perhaps being TRBD1 or TRBD2 (5 bases each). Germline lookup yields CDR1 SGHRS and CDR2 YFSETQ. There are 16 residues in the CDR3. Trimming shortened V by 4 bases and J by 0 bases, and 15 bases separated the two germline ends. The CDR3 protein is CASSQYRTSSTDTQYF. The CDR3 bases are TGCGCCAGCAGCCAATACAGGACTTCTAGCACAGATACGCAGTATTTT. Using reference TRBV5-1 and TRBJ2-3 for the parts outside the CDR3, the full variable domain is KAGVTQTPRYLIKTRGQQVTLSCSPISGHRSVSWYQQTPGQGLQFLFEYFSETQRNKGNFPGRFSGRQFSNSRSEMNVSTLELGDSALYLCASSQYRTSSTDTQYFGPGTRLTVL.

The rearrangement links TRBV30 to TRBJ1-5, with a weak D call TRBD1 (6 bases). Trimming shortened V by 3 bases and J by 1 base, and 16 bases separated the two germline ends. Germline V gene sequence: CDR1 GTSNPN, CDR2 SVGIG (reference sequence). The CDR3 consists of 16 residues. CDR3 sequence reads: CAWRAARTVSNQPQHF. The CDR3, as DNA: TGTGCCTGGAGGGCCGCTCGGACAGTAAGCAATCAGCCCCAGCATTTT. The whole variable domain, remainder taken from reference TRBV30 and TRBJ1-5, is SQTIHQWPATLVQPVGSPLSLECTVEGTSNPNLYWYRQAAGRGLQLLFYSVGIGQISSEVPQNLSASRPQDRQFILSSKKLLLSDSGFYLCAWRAARTVSNQPQHFGDGTRLSIL.

The rearrangement links TRBV5-6 to TRBJ1-1; 8 bases match TRBD1. Trimming at V came to 4 bases and at J to 4 bases, leaving 18 bases not matched to a gene. This CDR3 has 18 residues. CDR1 and CDR2 from the germline V gene are SGHDT and YYEEEE. Here the CDR3 reads CASSPRGEQGARSTEAFF. CDR3 nucleotide sequence: TGTGCCAGCAGCCCTAGAGGAGAGCAGGGGGCGAGAAGCACTGAAGCTTTCTTT.

The chain has TRBV7-9 and TRBJ1-4; D unclear. Trimming pared 1 base from V and 0 bases from J, leaving 9 bases between. CDR3 length equals 16 residues. Germline V gene lookup returns CDR1 SEHNR and CDR2 FQNEAQ (reference sequence). The CDR3 region is CASSLGFSATNEKLFF. CDR3 in DNA: TGTGCCAGCAGCTTAGGTTTCTCCGCAACTAATGAAAAACTGTTTTTT.

This clone showed up just a few times. The genes are TRBV5-1 and TRBJ2-7; TRBD2 is a possible D gene (6 bases). Germline CDR1 SGHRS, CDR2 YFSETQ. This CDR3 has 15 amino acids. The V end was cut by 0 bases, the J end by 2 bases, with 12 bases between. The CDR3 nucleotides read TGCGCCAGCAGCTTGGGCCTAGCGAGGACCTACGAGCAGTACTTC. Protein sequence: CASSLGLARTYEQYF.

This clone was picked up one time. V gene TRBV14 combines with J gene TRBJ1-5; D remains unclear. Trimming cost V 2 bases and J 4 bases, with 6 bases left between them. The germline gives CDR1 SGHDN, CDR2 FVKESK. This CDR3 comprises 13 residues. The CDR3 sequence is CASSQSRNQPQHF. The CDR3 bases are TGTGCCAGCAGCCAAAGCAGAAATCAGCCCCAGCATTTT.

This clone was detected only once. V usage is TRBV4-1 and J usage is TRBJ2-3, with D hard to call. CDR3 length: 16 residues. Germline assignment: CDR1 MGHRA and CDR2 YSYEKL. V was shortened by 4 bases and J by 2 bases, with 16 bases between the two germline ends. The CDR3 is CASSPRRGLDTDTQYF. DNA for the CDR3: TGCGCCAGCAGCCCCCGAAGAGGTCTCGACACAGATACGCAGTATTTT.

This clone has just one count. This chain links TRBV20-1 with TRBJ2-7; D may match TRBD1 or TRBD2 (5 bases each). The germline V gene encodes CDR1 DFQATT and CDR2 SNEGSKA (reference sequence). The CDR3 contains 11 residues. The V gene lost 4 bases and the J gene lost 7 bases, with 11 bases spanning the gap. The CDR3 is CSAIWGWEQYF. The CDR3 DNA is TGCAGTGCTATATGGGGGTGGGAGCAGTACTTC.

V usage is TRBV7-2 and J usage is TRBJ2-1; the match to TRBD2 covers 8 bases. The CDR3 is 14 residues long. Germline CDR1 is SGHTA and CDR2 is FQGNSA. The V gene end was trimmed by 5 bases and the J gene end by 5 bases; junction bases not matched to a gene: 5. The CDR3 DNA sequence: TGTGCCAGCAGCGTCAGCGGGAGAAACAATGAGCAGTTCTTC. It specifies CASSVSGRNNEQFF. Full variable domain (outside the CDR3, taken from reference TRBV7-2 and TRBJ2-1): GAGVSQSPSNKVTEKGKDVELRCDPISGHTALYWYRQSLGQGLEFLIYFQGNSAPDKSGLPSDRFSAERTGGSVSTLTIQRTQQEDSAVYLCASSVSGRNNEQFFGPGTRLTVL.

This clone was counted a few times. This chain connects TRBV5-4 to TRBJ1-2; possibly TRBD1 for D (6 bases). V lost 0 bases to trimming and J lost 3 bases, with 15 bases between them. Looked up from germline, CDR1 is SGHNT and CDR2 is YYREEE (reference sequence). The CDR3 has 16 amino acids. In nucleotides, the CDR3 is TGTGCCAGCAGCTTGGTCGGAGCAGGGGAACACTATGGCTACACCTTC. This gives the protein CASSLVGAGEHYGYTF.

This clone was seen more than once but under ten times. The chain joins TRBV18 to TRBJ2-7, with 10 nucleotides matching TRBD2. V lost 3 bases and J lost 1; bases outside the gene matches: 3. The CDR3 spans 15 residues. Per the germline V gene, CDR1 is KGHSH and CDR2 is LQKENI. The CDR3 spells CASSPRAGGSYEQYF. DNA of the CDR3: TGTGCCAGCTCACCCCGAGCGGGAGGGTCCTACGAGCAGTACTTC. The whole variable domain, filled in from reference TRBV18 and TRBJ2-7, reads NAGVMQNPRHLVRRRGQEARLRCSPMKGHSHVYWYRQLPEEGLKFMVYLQKENIIDESGMPKERFSAEFPKEGPSILRIQQVVRGDSAAYFCASSPRAGGSYEQYFGPGTRLTVT.

The V and J genes are TRBV10-3 and TRBJ1-6; possibly TRBD1 for D (5 bases). Trimming removed 9 bases at V and 7 bases at J, with 16 bases between. The CDR3 length is 14 residues. CDR1 is ENHRY and CDR2 is SYGVKD in the germline V gene. The CDR3 protein is CAIRLDIPNSPLHF. The DNA of the CDR3 is TGTGCCATTCGCCTGGACATCCCCAATTCACCCCTCCACTTT.

The chain uses TRBV30 and TRBJ2-5, with D perhaps matching TRBD2 (5 bases). V was trimmed by 2 bases and J by 5 bases, leaving 15 bases between them. Germline-derived CDR1 and CDR2 are GTSNPN and SVGIG (reference sequence). This CDR3 is 14 amino acids long. The CDR3, as DNA: TGTGCCTGGAGTCTTGGTGGTCAGCGGGAGACCCAGTACTTC. This encodes CAWSLGGQRETQYF.

The chain joins TRBV29-1 to TRBJ2-2; 7 nucleotides align to TRBD2. The V and J ends lost 4 bases and 1 base, in that order; junction bases with no gene match: 0. CDR3 size: 13 residues. CDR1 and CDR2 from the germline V gene are SQVTM and ANQGSEA. The CDR3, as DNA: TGCAGCGTTGGCGGGGGGAACACCGGGGAGCTGTTTTTT. Translating gives CSVGGGNTGELFF.

This chain connects TRBV29-1 to TRBJ1-1, with 9 bases matching TRBD1. V gave up 3 bases and J gave up 6 bases; unmatched junction bases: 8. In germline, CDR1 is SQVTM, CDR2 ANQGSEA. The CDR3 length is 14 residues. CDR3 sequence (DNA): TGCAGCGTTGAGGGACAGGGTTTGAGGGCTGAAGCTTTCTTT. Protein sequence: CSVEGQGLRAEAFF.

Comment on this clone: Other nucleotide sequences in the sample specify the same CDR3. This rearrangement joins TRBV30 to TRBJ2-3, with D unresolved. The V gene lost 0 bases and the J gene lost 1 base, with 2 bases spanning the gap. The germline CDR1 and CDR2 sequences are GTSNPN and SVGIG (reference sequence). This CDR3 is 12 amino acids long. CDR3 region: CAWSVGTDTQYF. CDR3 nucleotides: TGTGCCTGGAGTGTTGGCACAGATACGCAGTATTTT.

CDR3 coding DNA: TGTGCCACCAGAGAGGTGGGGGGGCCTTATCAGCCCCAGCATTTT. Protein: CATREVGGPYQPQHF. V and J are TRBV15 and TRBJ1-5; possibly TRBD1 for D (6 bases). V lost 6 bases, J lost 5 bases, and 17 bases lay in between. CDR3 length: 15 residues. Germline values: CDR1 LNHNV, CDR2 YYDKDF (reference sequence).

The chain joins TRBV28 to TRBJ1-1; 7 bases fit TRBD1. The CDR3 has 14 residues. CDR1 MDHEN and CDR2 SYDVKM come from the germline V gene. The V and J ends lost 2 bases and 5 bases, in that order; junction bases with no gene match: 5. For the CDR3, the DNA is TGTGCCAGCAGTTTAAACAGGGGAGGAACTGAAGCTTTCTTT. It translates to CASSLNRGGTEAFF.

This clone was observed a few times. CDR3 sequence (DNA): TGCGCCAGCAGCCAAGTGGTAGCCCTAGGCACAGATACGCAGTATTTT. Protein product: CASSQVVALGTDTQYF. The V and J genes are TRBV4-1 and TRBJ2-3; D ambiguous. From germline, CDR1 is MGHRA and CDR2 YSYEKL. V was cut by 1 base and J by 1 base, with 12 bases left in between. This CDR3 has 16 amino acids.

V is TRBV29-1 and J is TRBJ2-1, with TRBD2 as a possible D gene (6 bases). CDR3 length: 14 residues. The germline V gene encodes CDR1 SQVTM and CDR2 ANQGSEA. V lost 6 bases and J 6 bases, leaving 18 bases between the germline ends. The CDR3 nucleotides read TGCAGCGTAGTGCGGGGTTGGGGAGGCAATGAGCAGTTCTTC. It translates to CSVVRGWGGNEQFF.

A word on this clone: The sample contains more than one DNA sequence encoding this CDR3. The J gene is TRBJ1-1, the V gene TRBV29-1; D possibly corresponds to TRBD1 (5 bases). The germline V gene encodes CDR1 SQVTM and CDR2 ANQGSEA. The CDR3 runs to 13 residues. V dropped 1 base and J dropped 0 bases, with 6 bases sitting between them. CDR3 sequence: CSVEGQMNTEAFF. The CDR3 nucleotides are TGCAGCGTTGAAGGACAGATGAACACTGAAGCTTTCTTT. Complete variable domain (other parts from reference TRBV29-1 and TRBJ1-1): SAVISQKPSRDICQRGTSLTIQCQVDSQVTMMFWYRQQPGQSLTLIATANQGSEATYESGFVIDKFPISRPNLTFSTLTVSNMSPEDSSIYLCSVEGQMNTEAFFGQGTRLTVV.

The genes are TRBV9 and TRBJ2-6; D not resolved. V was shortened by 4 bases and J by 0 bases, with 5 bases between the two germline ends. Looked up from germline, CDR1 is SGDLS and CDR2 is YYNGEE. This CDR3 contains 14 residues. This CDR3 is CASSLRSGANVLTF. The DNA of the CDR3 is TGTGCCAGCAGCTTGCGCTCTGGGGCCAACGTCCTGACTTTC.

V is TRBV9 and J is TRBJ2-2; D is ambiguous. Trimming took 0 bases from V and 6 from J, leaving 6 bases between them. Germline V lookup: CDR1 SGDLS, CDR2 YYNGEE. The CDR3 loop spans 13 amino acids. CDR3 in amino acids: CASSVEFAGELFF. The CDR3 DNA follows: TGTGCCAGCAGCGTAGAGTTCGCCGGGGAGCTGTTTTTT.

The chain recombines TRBV15 with TRBJ2-1; D is unclear. V was trimmed by 3 bases and J by 11 bases, leaving 8 bases between them. This CDR3 region has 11 residues. Germline values: CDR1 LNHNV, CDR2 YYDKDF (reference sequence). The CDR3 DNA reads as TGTGCCACCAGCAGGGGCCCAAAGCAGTTCTTC. Amino acids: CATSRGPKQFF.